The clone carrying this TCR beta chain was counted once. What it binds is unknown. The sample is drawn from a study of T cell responses to AZD1222 COVID-19 vaccine. V was pared by 1 base and J by 3 bases, with 10 bases between. Germline V gene data show CDR1 as SEHNR and CDR2 as FQNEAQ (reference sequence). The CDR3 has 15 amino acids. Findings and caveats of the study: Nearly half of spike-specific TCRs reportedly go after variant regions that carry no mutations. Repertoires were collected only later (after the peak T cell response had occurred). Vaccination with two AZD1222 doses was followed by a rise in Spike-specific TCR breadth and depth.

Measured with immunoSEQ multiplex PCR; TCRdb has only the in-frame clones, and not every one. The sample contains 110,000 or so clones, over 75% of which appear only once. This TCR was recovered from an adult who received the MenACWY meningococcal vaccine as a control. This rearrangement joins TRBV7-9 to TRBJ2-1; possible D gene TRBD2, 7 bases. Sample: peripheral blood, taken 28 days after the second dose of the MenACWY control vaccine. CDR3 coding DNA: TGTGCCAGCAGCTTAGAGGGGGGGCTCTACAATGAGCAGTTCTTC. It encodes CASSLEGGLYNEQFF.